This T cell receptor beta chain was observed in a study of control samples from healthy donors and cancer patients. There are 12 residues in the CDR3. V lost 4 bases and J lost 6, with 6 bases in between. Germline V gives CDR1 SGHNT, CDR2 YENEEA. Profiling relied on immunoSEQ multiplex PCR, and the TCRdb table lists in-frame clones only, not all of them. This sample has about 150,000 clones, with over 85% found just once. This sequence joins TRBV11-3 and TRBJ2-2, with D unclear. The sequenced material came from blood. This TCR was recovered from a man aged 35-49 years in good health. The CDR3 DNA reads TGTGCCAGCAGCTCGGAAGCCGGGGAGCTGTTTTTT. It codes for CASSSEAGELFF. The complete variable domain, with remaining parts taken from reference TRBV11-3 and TRBJ2-2, reads EAGVVQSPRYKIIEKKQPVAFWCNPISGHNTLYWYLQNLGQGPELLIRYENEEAVDDSQLPKDRFSAERLKGVDSTLKIQPAELGDSAVYLCASSSEAGELFFGEGSRLTVL.